Below, one T cell receptor beta chain is given with its context. It was with 60 Vbeta and 13 Jbeta primers that the PCR ran. Here immunoSEQ multiplex PCR was the method, and the copy in TCRdb shows in-frame clones only, minus some. The data show over 150,000 clones, 65% to 80% seen once. Germline CDR1 reads MNHNS; CDR2 reads SASEGT. The CDR3 totals 15 residues. Trimming shortened V by 2 bases and J by 8 bases, and 17 bases separated the two germline ends. These data originate in a study of cytomegalovirus exposure and HLA in healthy donors. The chain joins TRBV6-1 to TRBJ2-3; D perhaps matches TRBD1 (6 bases). Sequenced material: PBMCs. The TCR originated in a woman aged 50 to 60 in good health and CMV-seropositive. The CDR3, as DNA: TGTGCCAGCAGTGAACAGGGGTTAGCCCAGCGTACGCAGTATTTT. Protein product: CASSEQGLAQRTQYF.